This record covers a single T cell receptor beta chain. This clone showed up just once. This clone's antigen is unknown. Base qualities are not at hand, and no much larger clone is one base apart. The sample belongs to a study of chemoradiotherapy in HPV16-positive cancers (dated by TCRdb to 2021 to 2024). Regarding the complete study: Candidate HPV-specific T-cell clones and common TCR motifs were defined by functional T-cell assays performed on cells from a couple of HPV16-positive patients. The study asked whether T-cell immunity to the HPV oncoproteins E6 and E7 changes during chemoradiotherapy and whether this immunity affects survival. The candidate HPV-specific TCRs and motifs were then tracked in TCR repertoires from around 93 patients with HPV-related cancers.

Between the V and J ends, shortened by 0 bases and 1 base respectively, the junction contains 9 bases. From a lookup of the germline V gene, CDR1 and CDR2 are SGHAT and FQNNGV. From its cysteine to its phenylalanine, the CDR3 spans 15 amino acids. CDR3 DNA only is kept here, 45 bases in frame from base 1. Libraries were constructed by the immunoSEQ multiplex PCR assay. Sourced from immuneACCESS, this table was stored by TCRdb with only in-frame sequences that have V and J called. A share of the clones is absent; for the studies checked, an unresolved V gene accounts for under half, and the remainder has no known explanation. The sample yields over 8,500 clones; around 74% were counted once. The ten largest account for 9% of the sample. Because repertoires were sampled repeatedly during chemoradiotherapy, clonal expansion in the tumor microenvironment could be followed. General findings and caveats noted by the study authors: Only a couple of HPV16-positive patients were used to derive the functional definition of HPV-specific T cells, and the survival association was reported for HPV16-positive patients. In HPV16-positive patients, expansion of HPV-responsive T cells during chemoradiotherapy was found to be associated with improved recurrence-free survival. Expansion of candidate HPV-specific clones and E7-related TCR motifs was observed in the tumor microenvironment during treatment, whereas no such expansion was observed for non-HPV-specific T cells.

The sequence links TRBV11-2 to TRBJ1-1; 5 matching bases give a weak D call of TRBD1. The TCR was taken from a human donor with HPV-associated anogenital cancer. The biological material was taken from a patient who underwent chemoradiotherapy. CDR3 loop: CASSLERQKNTEAFF. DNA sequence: TGTGCCAGCAGCTTAGAGAGACAGAAGAACACTGAAGCTTTCTTT. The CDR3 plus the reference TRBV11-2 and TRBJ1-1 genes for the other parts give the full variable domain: EAGVAQSPRYKIIEKRQSVAFWCNPISGHATLYWYQQILGQGPKLLIQFQNNGVVDDSQLPKDRFSAERLKGVDSTLKIQPAKLEDSAVYLCASSLERQKNTEAFFGQGTRLTVV.